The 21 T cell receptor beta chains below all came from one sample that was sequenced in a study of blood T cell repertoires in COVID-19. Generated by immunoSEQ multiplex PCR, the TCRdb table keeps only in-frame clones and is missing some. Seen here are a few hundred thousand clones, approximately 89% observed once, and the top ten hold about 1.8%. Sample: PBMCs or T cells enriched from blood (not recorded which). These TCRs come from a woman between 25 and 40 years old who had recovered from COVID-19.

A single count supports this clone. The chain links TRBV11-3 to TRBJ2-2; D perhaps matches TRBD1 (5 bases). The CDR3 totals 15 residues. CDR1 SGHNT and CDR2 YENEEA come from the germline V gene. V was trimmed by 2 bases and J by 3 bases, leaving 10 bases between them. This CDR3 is CASSLSQGDTGELFF. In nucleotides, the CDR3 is TGTGCCAGCAGCTTAAGTCAGGGCGACACCGGGGAGCTGTTTTTT.

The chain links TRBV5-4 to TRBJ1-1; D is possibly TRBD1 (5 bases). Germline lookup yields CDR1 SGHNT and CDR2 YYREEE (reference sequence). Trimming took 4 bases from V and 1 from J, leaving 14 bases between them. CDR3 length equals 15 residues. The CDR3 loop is CASSPGLLKNTEAFF. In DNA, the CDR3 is TGTGCCAGCAGCCCGGGACTTCTAAAGAACACTGAAGCTTTCTTT. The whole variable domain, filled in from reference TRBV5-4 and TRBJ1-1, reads ETGVTQSPTHLIKTRGQQVTLRCSSQSGHNTVSWYQQALGQGPQFIFQYYREEENGRGNFPPRFSGLQFPNYSSELNVNALELDDSALYLCASSPGLLKNTEAFFGQGTRLTVV.

The CDR3 loop is CASSAGTGGFNGYTF. CDR3 DNA sequence: TGTGCCAGCAGTGCCGGGACAGGGGGCTTTAATGGCTACACCTTC. J is TRBJ1-2 and V is TRBV27; 12 bases align to TRBD1. The J segment lost 6 bases and the V segment lost 5 bases, leaving 7 bases of the junction unmatched. The CDR3 sequence is 15 residues long. The germline CDR1 and CDR2 sequences are MNHEY and SMNVEV (reference sequence).

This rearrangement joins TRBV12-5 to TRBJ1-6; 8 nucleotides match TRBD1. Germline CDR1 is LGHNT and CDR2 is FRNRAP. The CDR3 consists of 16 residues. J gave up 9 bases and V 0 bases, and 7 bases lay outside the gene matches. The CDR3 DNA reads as TGTGCTAGTGGTTTGGTACTTGCAGGGGGCTCTTCACCCCTCCACTTT. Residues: CASGLVLAGGSSPLHF. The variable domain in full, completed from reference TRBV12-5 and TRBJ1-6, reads DARVTQTPRHKVTEMGQEVTMRCQPILGHNTVFWYRQTMMQGLELLAYFRNRAPLDDSGMPKDRFSAEMPDATLATLKIQPSEPRDSAVYFCASGLVLAGGSSPLHFGNGTRLTVT.

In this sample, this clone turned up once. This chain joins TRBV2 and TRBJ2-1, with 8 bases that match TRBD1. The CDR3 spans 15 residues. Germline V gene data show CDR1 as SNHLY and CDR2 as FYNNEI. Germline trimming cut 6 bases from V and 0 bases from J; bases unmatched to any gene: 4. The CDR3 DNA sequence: TGTGCCAGCAGGTTCAGGGGGCACTCCTACAATGAGCAGTTCTTC. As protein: CASRFRGHSYNEQFF.

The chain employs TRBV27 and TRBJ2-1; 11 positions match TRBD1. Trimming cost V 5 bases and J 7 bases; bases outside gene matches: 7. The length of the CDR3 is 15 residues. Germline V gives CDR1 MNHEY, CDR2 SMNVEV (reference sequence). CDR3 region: CASSPGTGGGNEQFF. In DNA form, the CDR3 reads TGTGCCAGCAGTCCCGGGACAGGGGGGGGGAATGAGCAGTTCTTC.

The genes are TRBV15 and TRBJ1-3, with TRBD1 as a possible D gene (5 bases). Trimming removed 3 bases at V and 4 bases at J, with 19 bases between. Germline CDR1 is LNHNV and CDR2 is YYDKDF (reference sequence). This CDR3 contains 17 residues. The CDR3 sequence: CATSRKRGGLGGNTIYF. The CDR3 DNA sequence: TGTGCCACCAGCAGGAAAAGGGGAGGGCTGGGAGGAAACACCATATATTTT.

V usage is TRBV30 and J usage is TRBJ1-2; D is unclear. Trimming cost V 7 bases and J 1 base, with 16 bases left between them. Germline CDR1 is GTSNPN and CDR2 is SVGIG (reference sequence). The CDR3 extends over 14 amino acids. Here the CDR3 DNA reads TGTGCCTTGAGACGACACCCGATTAACTATGGCTACACCTTC. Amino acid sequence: CALRRHPINYGYTF.

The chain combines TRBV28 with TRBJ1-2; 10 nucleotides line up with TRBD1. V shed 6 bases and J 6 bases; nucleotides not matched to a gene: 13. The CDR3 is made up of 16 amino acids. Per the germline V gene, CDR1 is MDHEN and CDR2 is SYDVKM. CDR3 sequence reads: CASSYDRGRWVDGYTF. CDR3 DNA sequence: TGTGCCAGCAGCTATGACAGGGGGCGATGGGTGGATGGCTACACCTTC.

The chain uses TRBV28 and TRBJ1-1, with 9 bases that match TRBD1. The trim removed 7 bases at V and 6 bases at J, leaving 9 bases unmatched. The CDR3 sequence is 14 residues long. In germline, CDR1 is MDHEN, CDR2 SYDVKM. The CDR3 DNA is TGTGCCAGCACCTTAACAGGGGGCAGATCTGAAGCTTTCTTT. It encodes CASTLTGGRSEAFF.

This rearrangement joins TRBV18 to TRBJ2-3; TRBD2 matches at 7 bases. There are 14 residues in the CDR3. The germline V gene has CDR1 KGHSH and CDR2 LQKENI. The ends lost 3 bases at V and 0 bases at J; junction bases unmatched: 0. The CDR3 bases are TGTGCCAGCTCACCGGGGGGGAGCACAGATACGCAGTATTTT. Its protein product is CASSPGGSTDTQYF.

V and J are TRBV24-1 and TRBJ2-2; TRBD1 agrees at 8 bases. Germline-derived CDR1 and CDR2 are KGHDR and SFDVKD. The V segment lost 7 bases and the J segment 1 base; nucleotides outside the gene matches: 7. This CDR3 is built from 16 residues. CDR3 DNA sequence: TGTGCCACCAGCTCGAGAGGACAGGGGAACACCGGGGAGCTGTTTTTT. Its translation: CATSSRGQGNTGELFF.

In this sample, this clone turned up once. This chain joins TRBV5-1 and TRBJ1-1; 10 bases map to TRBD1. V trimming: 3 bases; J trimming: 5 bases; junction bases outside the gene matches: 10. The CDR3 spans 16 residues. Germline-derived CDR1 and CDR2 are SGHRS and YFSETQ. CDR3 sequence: CASSSYGTGDGTEAFF. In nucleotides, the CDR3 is TGCGCCAGCAGCTCATATGGGACAGGGGATGGGACTGAAGCTTTCTTT. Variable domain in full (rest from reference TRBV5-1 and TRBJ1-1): KAGVTQTPRYLIKTRGQQVTLSCSPISGHRSVSWYQQTPGQGLQFLFEYFSETQRNKGNFPGRFSGRQFSNSRSEMNVSTLELGDSALYLCASSSYGTGDGTEAFFGQGTRLTVV.

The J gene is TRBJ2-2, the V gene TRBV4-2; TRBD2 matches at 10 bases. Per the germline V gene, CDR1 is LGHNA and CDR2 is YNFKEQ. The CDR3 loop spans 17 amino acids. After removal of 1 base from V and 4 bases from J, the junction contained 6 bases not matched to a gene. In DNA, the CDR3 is TGTGCCAGCAGCCAAGTTGATGTAGCGGGGGGCACCGGGGAGCTGTTTTTT. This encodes CASSQVDVAGGTGELFF.

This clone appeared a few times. This chain's CDR3 is CASSQDLGQGSEKLFF. The CDR3 nucleotides are TGTGCCAGCAGCCAAGATCTCGGACAGGGAAGTGAAAAACTGTTTTTT. This chain connects TRBV4-2 to TRBJ1-4, with 8 bases lining up with TRBD1. Germline V gives CDR1 LGHNA, CDR2 YNFKEQ. CDR3 length: 16 amino acids. V lost 0 bases to trimming and J lost 7 bases; unmatched junction nucleotides: 7.

CDR3 loop: CASSSPGQGDNSPLHF. CDR3 in DNA: TGTGCCAGCAGCTCGCCGGGACAGGGGGATAATTCACCCCTCCACTTT. The chain joins TRBV5-4 to TRBJ1-6, with 11 bases identical to TRBD1. Germline V CDR1 and CDR2: SGHNT, YYREEE (reference sequence). This CDR3 is 16 amino acids long. The V gene end was trimmed by 3 bases and the J gene end by 5 bases; junction bases not matched to a gene: 4.

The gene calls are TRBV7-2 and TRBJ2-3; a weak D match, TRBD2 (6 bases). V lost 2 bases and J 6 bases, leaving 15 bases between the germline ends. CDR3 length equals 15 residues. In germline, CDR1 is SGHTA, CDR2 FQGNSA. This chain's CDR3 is CASSLSFGRSDTQYF. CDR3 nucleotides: TGTGCCAGCAGCTTATCATTCGGGAGAAGTGATACGCAGTATTTT.

DNA for the CDR3: TGTGCCAGTAGTACTTATGGACAGATCAACTATGGCTACACCTTC. Its protein product is CASSTYGQINYGYTF. V is TRBV19 and J is TRBJ1-2; D may be TRBD1 (6 bases). Germline V gives CDR1 LNHDA, CDR2 SQIVND (reference sequence). The CDR3 runs to 15 residues. The V end lost 4 bases, the J end lost 2 bases, and 14 bases lay between the germline ends.

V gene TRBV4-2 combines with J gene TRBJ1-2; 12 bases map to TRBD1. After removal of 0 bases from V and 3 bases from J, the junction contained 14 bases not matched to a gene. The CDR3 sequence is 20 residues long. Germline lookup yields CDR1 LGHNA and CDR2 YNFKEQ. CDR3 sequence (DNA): TGTGCCAGCAGCCAAGATAGGAGAGGGACAGGGGGCTCGGGGCACTATGGCTACACCTTC. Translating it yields CASSQDRRGTGGSGHYGYTF.

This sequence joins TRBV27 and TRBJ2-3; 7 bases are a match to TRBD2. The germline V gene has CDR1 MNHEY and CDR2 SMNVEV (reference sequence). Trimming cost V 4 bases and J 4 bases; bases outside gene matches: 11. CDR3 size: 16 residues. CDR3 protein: CASSWTSAGVPDTQYF. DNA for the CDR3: TGTGCCAGCAGTTGGACTAGTGCTGGTGTCCCAGATACGCAGTATTTT.

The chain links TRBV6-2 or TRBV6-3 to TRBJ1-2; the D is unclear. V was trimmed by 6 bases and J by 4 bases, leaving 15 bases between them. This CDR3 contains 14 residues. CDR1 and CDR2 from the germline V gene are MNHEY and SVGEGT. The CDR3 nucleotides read TGTGCCAGCAGGCCTCGGTGGAGGGCCTATGGCTACACCTTC. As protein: CASRPRWRAYGYTF.